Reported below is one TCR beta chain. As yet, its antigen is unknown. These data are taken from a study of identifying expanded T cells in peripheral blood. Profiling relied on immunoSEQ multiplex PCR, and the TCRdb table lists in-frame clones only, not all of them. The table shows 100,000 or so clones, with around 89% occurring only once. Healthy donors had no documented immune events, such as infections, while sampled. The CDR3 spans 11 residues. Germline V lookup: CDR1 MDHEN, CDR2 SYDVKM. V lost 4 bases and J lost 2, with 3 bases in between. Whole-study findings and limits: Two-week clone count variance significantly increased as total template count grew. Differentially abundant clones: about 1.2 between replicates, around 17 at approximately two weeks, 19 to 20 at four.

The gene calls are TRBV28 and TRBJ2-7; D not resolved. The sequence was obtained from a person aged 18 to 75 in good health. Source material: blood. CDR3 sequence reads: CASSSPYEQYF. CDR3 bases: TGTGCCAGCAGTTCGCCCTACGAGCAGTACTTC.